The next 25 T cell receptor beta chains were all read from a single sample in a study of CD8+ T cells in alopecia areata (dated by TCRdb to the late 2010s). The time point label for this specimen denotes: baseline before oral tofacitinib. The library relied on the immunoSEQ multiplex PCR assay. RNA was extracted from all samples and reverse transcribed into cDNA, which served as template for TCR sequencing. The source is immuneACCESS, and TCRdb retained only in-frame sequences with V and J called. Part of the clones is not carried over; for the studies checked, unresolved V genes explain less than half of this, and the remainder is unexplained. The sample table holds around 65,000 clones, of which approximately 46% were seen once. Approximately 17% of the sample belongs to the ten largest clones. The source material was CD8+ T cells sorted from blood, sampled at week 0. The receptors derive from a human donor with alopecia areata.

The rearrangement uses TRBV27 and TRBJ2-7, with TRBD2 identical over 7 bases. Per germline, CDR1 MNHEY and CDR2 SMNVEV (reference sequence). This CDR3 is built from 12 residues. V lost 3 bases and J lost 7; bases outside the gene matches: 3. The CDR3 sequence is CASSFGGREQYF. Here the CDR3 DNA reads TGTGCCAGCAGTTTCGGGGGGAGAGAGCAGTACTTC.

The gene calls are TRBV7-9 and TRBJ2-7, with a weak D call TRBD2 (6 bases). This CDR3 has 15 residues. The germline V gene has CDR1 SEHNR and CDR2 FQNEAQ (reference sequence). Trimming took 1 base from V and 2 from J, leaving 12 bases between them. CDR3: CASSLGASATYEQYF. The CDR3 region has the DNA TGTGCCAGCAGCTTAGGGGCTAGCGCTACCTACGAGCAGTACTTC.

This clone was picked up a small number of times. This chain links TRBV7-6 with TRBJ1-1; D may be TRBD1 (5 bases). CDR1 is SGHVS, CDR2 FNYEAQ, per germline. The ends were cut back, 5 bases at V and 11 bases at J, with 18 bases in the middle. This CDR3 has 13 residues. In DNA, the CDR3 is TGTGCCAGCAGCCGGCGACTGGGGGAGGAGGCTTTCTTT. Protein sequence: CASSRRLGEEAFF.

The chain recombines TRBV9 with TRBJ2-7; a possible D gene is TRBD2 (6 bases). This CDR3 is built from 15 residues. Trimming removed 3 bases from V and 2 bases from J, with 15 bases in between. CDR1 and CDR2 from the germline V gene are SGDLS and YYNGEE. The CDR3 is CASSASSALTYEQYF. CDR3 sequence (DNA): TGTGCCAGCAGCGCATCTAGCGCCCTTACCTACGAGCAGTACTTC.

The chain uses TRBV30 and TRBJ2-7; 11 bases agree with TRBD2. The CDR3 loop spans 13 amino acids. CDR1 is GTSNPN, CDR2 SVGIG, per germline (reference sequence). The V and J ends lost 5 bases and 4 bases, in that order; junction bases with no gene match: 4. The CDR3 bases are TGTGCCTGGGGGACTAGCGGAGCATACGAGCAGTACTTC. Amino acids: CAWGTSGAYEQYF.

This clone came up a few times. For the CDR3, the DNA is TGCAGCGTTGAAGGGGGGGAGGTTACAGATACGCAGTATTTT. Encoded protein: CSVEGGEVTDTQYF. J is TRBJ2-3 and V is TRBV29-1, with D maybe TRBD2 (6 bases). Deletions cut 1 base from V and 3 bases from J, with 11 bases between. Germline CDR1 SQVTM, CDR2 ANQGSEA. The CDR3 is 14 residues long.

This clone was seen only a few times. The CDR3 region is CSVKGAYEQYF. CDR3 nucleotides: TGCAGCGTTAAAGGGGCCTACGAGCAGTACTTC. The V and J genes are TRBV29-1 and TRBJ2-7, with D perhaps matching TRBD1 (5 bases). The CDR3 contains 11 residues. Germline-derived CDR1 and CDR2 are SQVTM and ANQGSEA. Trimming took 5 bases from V and 2 from J, leaving 7 bases between them.

The V call is TRBV25-1, the J call TRBJ1-2, with D unresolved. Trimming left V 2 bases short and J 4 bases short, with 8 bases between. CDR1 is MGHDK and CDR2 is SYGVNS in the germline V gene. This CDR3 spans 13 amino acids. This CDR3 reads CASSEVEPYGYTF. The CDR3 region has the DNA TGTGCCAGCAGTGAAGTAGAGCCCTATGGCTACACCTTC.

This chain links TRBV4-1 with TRBJ2-1, with D perhaps TRBD1 (6 bases). The CDR3 runs 15 residues. Looked up from germline, CDR1 is MGHRA and CDR2 is YSYEKL. V shed 1 base and J shed 6 bases, with 13 bases lying between them. As DNA, the CDR3 is TGCGCCAGCAGCCAAGGAGCAGGGGTGGGCAATGAGCAGTTCTTC. Its protein is CASSQGAGVGNEQFF.

DNA of the CDR3: TGTGCCAGTCCAACAGGGACCGGGGAGCTGTTTTTT. Protein sequence: CASPTGTGELFF. The chain links TRBV19 to TRBJ2-2; possibly TRBD1 for D (6 bases). This CDR3 spans 12 amino acids. Germline V gene lookup returns CDR1 LNHDA and CDR2 SQIVND (reference sequence). V was clipped by 8 bases and J by 5 bases, with 9 bases between them. Full variable domain (missing parts from reference TRBV19 and TRBJ2-2): DGGITQSPKYLFRKEGQNVTLSCEQNLNHDAMYWYRQDPGQGLRLIYYSQIVNDFQKGDIAEGYSVSREKKESFPLTVTSAQKNPTAFYLCASPTGTGELFFGEGSRLTVL.

This clone was seen more than once but under ten times. V usage is TRBV4-1 and J usage is TRBJ2-4; D is possibly TRBD2 (6 bases). Germline V gene data show CDR1 as MGHRA and CDR2 as YSYEKL. The CDR3 has 15 residues. Trimming pared 2 bases from V and 9 bases from J, leaving 17 bases between. The DNA of the CDR3 is TGCGCCAGCAGCCAACCTCCTCCCGGGGGAAGCATTCAGTACTTC. Protein sequence: CASSQPPPGGSIQYF.

The genes are TRBV15 and TRBJ1-5; 10 positions match TRBD1. There are 17 residues in the CDR3. V lost 0 bases, J lost 7 bases, and 9 bases stayed unmatched. Germline V CDR1 and CDR2: LNHNV, YYDKDF (reference sequence). The CDR3 region is CATSRDRGDRGGQPQHF. In nucleotides, the CDR3 is TGTGCCACCAGCAGAGATCGAGGGGACAGGGGAGGACAGCCCCAGCATTTT.

V and J are TRBV25-1 and TRBJ1-2; tentatively, D is TRBD1 (5 bases). Trimming left V 0 bases short and J 7 bases short, with 15 bases between. The germline CDR1 and CDR2 sequences are MGHDK and SYGVNS. The CDR3 sequence is 15 residues long. The CDR3 spells CASSEYESGSSGYTF. CDR3 in DNA: TGTGCCAGCAGTGAATACGAGTCAGGGAGTAGTGGCTACACCTTC.

CDR3 in DNA: TGCAGCGTTGAAGATCGGCGGGAAGAGACCCAGTACTTC. Its protein is CSVEDRREETQYF. The V call is TRBV29-1, the J call TRBJ2-5; D perhaps matches TRBD2 (5 bases). CDR1 and CDR2 (germline): SQVTM, ANQGSEA. V was cut by 0 bases and J by 3 bases, with 8 bases left in between. This CDR3 is built from 13 residues.

The chain is built from TRBV25-1 and TRBJ2-7; 7 nucleotides agree with TRBD2. J was trimmed by 5 bases and V by 3 bases; bases with no gene match: 10. Looked up from germline, CDR1 is MGHDK and CDR2 is SYGVNS. This CDR3 spans 15 amino acids. The CDR3: CASSDLTGGLHEQYF. Here the CDR3 DNA reads TGTGCCAGCAGTGACTTAACGGGAGGTCTCCACGAGCAGTACTTC.

The V gene is TRBV28, the J gene TRBJ2-5, with 11 bases matching TRBD2. Losses at the gene ends were 6 bases for V and 1 base for J; bases not matched to a gene: 7. The CDR3 length is 16 residues. The germline V gene encodes CDR1 MDHEN and CDR2 SYDVKM. The CDR3 spells CASSEGTSGPQETQYF. For the CDR3, the DNA is TGTGCCAGCAGCGAAGGGACTAGCGGACCCCAAGAGACCCAGTACTTC.

This CDR3 is CASSLVVADTQYF. CDR3 coding DNA: TGTGCCAGCAGCTTAGTGGTCGCAGATACGCAGTATTTT. This chain uses TRBV7-2 with TRBJ2-3; D is uncertain. The ends were cut back, 1 base at V and 4 bases at J, with 6 bases in the middle. CDR1 and CDR2 (germline): SGHTA, FQGNSA. The CDR3 loop spans 13 amino acids.

A few counts support this clone. CDR3 region: CSVPGTFREQFF. CDR3 coding DNA: TGCAGCGTTCCCGGGACTTTCAGGGAGCAGTTCTTC. The chain uses TRBV29-1 and TRBJ2-1; a weak D match, TRBD2 (6 bases). V dropped 5 bases and J dropped 10 bases, with 15 bases sitting between them. Germline CDR1 reads SQVTM; CDR2 reads ANQGSEA. CDR3 length equals 12 residues.

The chain employs TRBV5-1 and TRBJ2-7, with D unresolved. Trimming pared 3 bases from V and 11 bases from J, leaving 15 bases between. CDR3 length equals 12 residues. Per the germline V gene, CDR1 is SGHRS and CDR2 is YFSETQ. CDR3 sequence (DNA): TGCGCCAGCAGCTACTCAGGCCCGCCGGAGTACTTC. Encoded protein: CASSYSGPPEYF.

This clone was detected only a few times. The CDR3, as DNA: TGTGCCAGCAGCTACAGGGGGCGCCCCTACGAGCAGTACTTC. This translates into CASSYRGRPYEQYF. The V and J genes are TRBV27 and TRBJ2-7; 9 bases fit TRBD1. Germline V lookup: CDR1 MNHEY, CDR2 SMNVEV (reference sequence). This CDR3 is built from 14 residues. J lost 2 bases, V lost 6 bases, and 5 bases had no gene match.

The genes are TRBV12-5 and TRBJ2-7; 11 bases align to TRBD2. This CDR3 has 17 residues. Germline loops: CDR1 LGHNT, CDR2 FRNRAP. V lost 2 bases, J lost 0 bases, and 6 bases stayed unmatched. The CDR3 is CASGLTRTSGSSYEQYF. The CDR3 bases are TGTGCTAGTGGTTTGACCCGAACTAGCGGGAGCTCCTACGAGCAGTACTTC.

This clone was detected a few times. This sequence joins TRBV30 and TRBJ2-1; a weak D match, TRBD1 (6 bases). The CDR3 totals 17 residues. V was pared by 0 bases and J by 0 bases, with 15 bases between. Germline CDR1 reads GTSNPN; CDR2 reads SVGIG (reference sequence). In nucleotides, the CDR3 is TGTGCCTGGAGTGTAGGAACAGGGTTGAGCTCCTACAATGAGCAGTTCTTC. Amino acid sequence: CAWSVGTGLSSYNEQFF.

V and J are TRBV27 and TRBJ2-5, with D possibly TRBD1 on 5 matching bases. Germline V gene lookup returns CDR1 MNHEY and CDR2 SMNVEV (reference sequence). V shed 2 bases and J shed 5 bases, with 12 bases lying between them. The CDR3 covers 14 residues. CDR3 nucleotides: TGTGCCAGCAGTTTAATTCAGGGAATGGAGACCCAGTACTTC. Its protein is CASSLIQGMETQYF.

The chain joins TRBV9 to TRBJ1-1; unclear D gene. The V end was cut by 2 bases, the J end by 4 bases, with 15 bases between. The CDR3 is 15 amino acids. Germline CDR1 reads SGDLS; CDR2 reads YYNGEE. For the CDR3, the DNA is TGTGCCAGCAGCGTGGACGGAGCTAGTGTCACTGAAGCTTTCTTT. Its translation is CASSVDGASVTEAFF.

The chain joins TRBV7-9 to TRBJ1-5; D unclear. The CDR3 runs to 13 residues. Trimming shortened V by 5 bases and J by 2 bases, and 7 bases separated the two germline ends. Germline V lookup: CDR1 SEHNR, CDR2 FQNEAQ (reference sequence). The CDR3 spells CASSAYGNQPQHF. Written as DNA, the CDR3 is TGTGCCAGCAGCGCGTATGGCAATCAGCCCCAGCATTTT.